A selection of T cell receptor beta chains follows, all from one sample in a study of beta chain features in type 1 diabetes. The data were produced by immunoSEQ multiplex PCR, yet TCRdb's version contains in-frame clones alone and is incomplete. The sample shows 500,000 to 650,000 clones, around 12% of them seen only once. Specimen: naive CD4+ T cells from blood. The receptors come from a man aged 25 to 40 with type 1 diabetes. The CDR3 runs from the conserved cysteine through the conserved F or W. The D gene is left open where the match is weak. Not every row has a clone size; where given, it reads once, few, many or a size class.

D,size,J,V,DNA,CDR3
NA,NA,TRBJ1-3,TRBV7-6,TGTGCCAGCAGCTTGACGGGAGGGCCGGGAAACACCATATATTTT,CASSLTGGPGNTIYF
NA,NA,TRBJ2-5,TRBV6-5,TGTGCCAGCAGTTACGCTACCGGGCAAGAGACCCAGTACTTC,CASSYATGQETQYF
TRBD2,NA,TRBJ2-1,TRBV27,TGTGCCAGCAGTATATCCGCCCGTGTAGCGGGGGGGTACAATGAGCAGTTCTTC,CASSISARVAGGYNEQFF
NA,few,TRBJ1-6,TRBV5-1,TGCGCCAGCAGAAGCCTGAAGGACAGTTCTAATTCACCCCTCCACTTT,CASRSLKDSSNSPLHF
NA,NA,TRBJ1-6,TRBV18,TGTGCCAGCTCCCTAGGATCCGGGACTCCCGGGGGTTCACCCCTCCACTTT,CASSLGSGTPGGSPLHF
NA,few,TRBJ1-2,TRBV28,TGTGCCAGCAGTTTGACACAGTCGGGCGGCTACACCTTC,CASSLTQSGGYTF
NA,few,TRBJ1-5,TRBV9,TGTGCCAGCAGCGGGACGGATAATCAGCCCCAGCATTTT,CASSGTDNQPQHF
NA,NA,TRBJ2-7,TRBV5-1,TGCGCCAGCAGCTTGAGTCAGGACTACGAGCAGTACTTC,CASSLSQDYEQYF
TRBD1,few,TRBJ2-1,TRBV9,TGTGCCAGCACCGCAACAGGGGAACCCTACAATGAGCAGTTCTTC,CASTATGEPYNEQFF
TRBD1,few,TRBJ2-1,TRBV6-5,TGTGCCAGCAAACCGGGACAGGGGGTCCACAATGAGCAGTTCTTC,CASKPGQGVHNEQFF
NA,few,TRBJ2-3,TRBV7-2,TGTGCCAGCAGCTCGCTTAAGGATGGGCAGTATTTT,CASSSLKDGQYF
NA,few,TRBJ2-3,TRBV7-2,TGTGCCAGCAGCTCCTCAATAGGATTGGCATATACGCAGTATTTT,CASSSSIGLAYTQYF
TRBD1,NA,TRBJ2-3,TRBV7-8,TGTGCCAGCAGCACCCGGACAGGGGCGGCAGATACGCAGTATTTT,CASSTRTGAADTQYF
NA,NA,TRBJ1-1,TRBV6-5,TGTGCCAGCAGTCTCGGGCCACGGAACACTGAAGCTTTCTTT,CASSLGPRNTEAFF
NA,few,TRBJ1-4,TRBV5-4,TGTGCCAGCAGCCCGAGCAGCCCGGGACATACTAATGAAAAACTGTTTTTT,CASSPSSPGHTNEKLFF
NA,few,TRBJ2-7,TRBV29-1,TGCAGCGTTTCCGACAGTACCTACGAGCAGTACTTC,CSVSDSTYEQYF
NA,few,TRBJ1-4,TRBV14,TGTGCCAGCAGCCAAGTTGGAGGCCGTAATGAAAAACTGTTTTTT,CASSQVGGRNEKLFF
TRBD1,NA,TRBJ1-1,TRBV10-3,TGTGCCATCACCGACAGGGAAGGGGAGACTGAAGCTTTCTTT,CAITDREGETEAFF
NA,few,TRBJ2-3,TRBV7-2,TGTGCCAGCAGCCCGGACGTATTCACAGATACGCAGTATTTT,CASSPDVFTDTQYF
NA,NA,TRBJ1-1,TRBV5-4,TGTGCCAGCAGCAAAAGGGGCCGGGGGAACACTGAAGCTTTCTTT,CASSKRGRGNTEAFF
TRBD2,NA,TRBJ2-3,TRBV7-2,TGTGCCAGCACCTTGGAAGCGGGGGGGGCAGATACGCAGTATTTT,CASTLEAGGADTQYF
NA,few,TRBJ1-5,TRBV4-3,TGCGCCAGCAGCCAAGAAATAGGTGACCAGCCCCAGCATTTT,CASSQEIGDQPQHF
TRBD1,NA,TRBJ1-5,TRBV7-9,TGTGCCAGCAGCTTAGGGGCAGGGGGCGGCCATCAGCCCCAGCATTTT,CASSLGAGGGHQPQHF
NA,few,TRBJ2-7,TRBV9,TGTGCCAGCAGCGTAGAGGCCAGAACCCGGGAGCAGTACTTC,CASSVEARTREQYF
NA,NA,TRBJ1-2,TRBV9,TGTGCCAGCAGCGGGGGACCCTCACTAGGCTACACCTTC,CASSGGPSLGYTF
NA,few,TRBJ2-7,TRBV20-1,TGCAGTGTTCCGGGGAGCTACGAGCAGTACTTC,CSVPGSYEQYF
TRBD1,many,TRBJ2-1,TRBV14,TGTGCCAGCGGGACTGGGACAGGGGGCAATGAGCAGTTCTTC,CASGTGTGGNEQFF
NA,few,TRBJ2-5,TRBV4-2,TGTGCCAGCAGCCAAGATATTACAGGGCACCGCGTGAACTTC,CASSQDITGHRVNF
TRBD1,few,TRBJ2-7,TRBV29-1,TGCAGCGTTGGTCGACAGGGGATGGACGAGCAGTACTTC,CSVGRQGMDEQYF
NA,NA,TRBJ2-7,TRBV19,TGTGCCAGTAGTATGGGCCCAGGGTTGGGCCCTACACTGGGGGAGCAGTACTTC,CASSMGPGLGPTLGEQYF
NA,NA,TRBJ1-4,TRBV4-3,TGCGCCAGCAGCCAAGGAGGATTATTTAATGAAAAACTGTTTTTT,CASSQGGLFNEKLFF
TRBD1,NA,TRBJ2-7,TRBV5-1,TGCGCCAGCAGCCCACAGGGGACCGGCGAGCAGTACTTC,CASSPQGTGEQYF
NA,NA,TRBJ1-5,TRBV9,TGTGCCAGCAGCGTAGCTACAGAGGGGCGACCCCAGCATTTT,CASSVATEGRPQHF
NA,NA,TRBJ1-6,TRBV6-5,TGTGCCAGCAGTTTTTCCCGCACCCATTCACCCCTCCACTTT,CASSFSRTHSPLHF
NA,NA,TRBJ2-1,TRBV7-8,TGTGCCAGCAGCCCAGAATGGCTGCGTAAGCAGTTCTTC,CASSPEWLRKQFF
TRBD1,few,TRBJ2-1,TRBV7-9,TGTGCCAGCAGCTTCCAACAGGGGGAAGTAGATGAGCAGTTCTTC,CASSFQQGEVDEQFF
NA,NA,TRBJ2-5,TRBV7-3,TGTGCCAGCAGCCCCTCTGTATCGGGGTGGGGAGAGACCCAGTACTTC,CASSPSVSGWGETQYF
NA,few,TRBJ2-3,TRBV28,TGTGCCAGCAGCGATCTTTTGAGGGGATCAGATACGCAGTATTTT,CASSDLLRGSDTQYF
TRBD1,few,TRBJ2-3,TRBV11-2,TGTGCCAGCAGCTTCCGGGACAGGGAGACAGATACGCAGTATTTT,CASSFRDRETDTQYF
NA,few,TRBJ2-2,TRBV4-3,TGCGCCAGCAGCCTTCAGTCGGCGAACGCGAACACCGGGGAGCTGTTTTTT,CASSLQSANANTGELFF
TRBD2,few,TRBJ2-7,TRBV19,TGTGCCAGTACCCAATCTATGGGACTAGCGGGGGGATACGAGCAGTACTTC,CASTQSMGLAGGYEQYF
TRBD1,few,TRBJ2-4,TRBV27,TGTGCCAGCAGTTATGTAGCCGGGACAGGCTCCCTAGCCAAAAACATTCAGTACTTC,CASSYVAGTGSLAKNIQYF
NA,few,TRBJ2-5,TRBV1,TGCACCAGCAGCCCCCCTAGCGGGGAAGAGACCCAGTACTTC,CTSSPPSGEETQYF
NA,few,TRBJ1-2,TRBV7-3,TGTGCCAGCAGCCAAACTAACTATGGCTACACCTTC,CASSQTNYGYTF
NA,NA,TRBJ1-5,TRBV9,TGTGCCAGCAGCGTAGATGGCAGAGCGGATCAGCCCCAGCATTTT,CASSVDGRADQPQHF
NA,NA,TRBJ2-6,TRBV7-2,TGTGCCAGCACCCCAGGCAGACCAGGCTACTCTGGGGCCAACGTCCTGACTTTC,CASTPGRPGYSGANVLTF
NA,few,TRBJ2-5,TRBV20-1,TGCAGTGCTTTAGACTCGACCCAGTACTTC,CSALDSTQYF
TRBD1,NA,TRBJ2-7,TRBV29-1,TGCAGCGTGACAGGCGACAGGGGAGGAAACTACGAGCAGTACTTC,CSVTGDRGGNYEQYF
TRBD1,few,TRBJ1-2,TRBV29-1,TGCAGCGCAGGGGGGAGCAACTATGGCTACACCTTC,CSAGGSNYGYTF
NA,NA,TRBJ1-4,TRBV6-6,TGTGCCAGCAGTTTGACGGTAGATGAAAAACTGTTTTTT,CASSLTVDEKLFF
TRBD1,NA,TRBJ2-6,TRBV4-1,TGCGCCAGCAGCCAAGAGGCGACAGGGTCTGGGGCCAACGTCCTGACTTTC,CASSQEATGSGANVLTF
TRBD2,NA,TRBJ2-1,TRBV25-1,TGTGCCAGCAACAGACTAGCGGGGGGTTCGAATGAGCAGTTCTTC,CASNRLAGGSNEQFF
NA,few,TRBJ1-6,TRBV29-1,TGCAGCTATAGAGAATCGACAGACTATAATTCACCCCTCCACTTT,CSYRESTDYNSPLHF
NA,few,TRBJ1-1,TRBV2,TGTGCCAGCAGTGTCACGGCGGACACTGAAGCTTTCTTT,CASSVTADTEAFF
NA,NA,TRBJ2-3,TRBV9,TGTGCCAGCAGCGATCTCAGGAGCACAGATACGCAGTATTTT,CASSDLRSTDTQYF